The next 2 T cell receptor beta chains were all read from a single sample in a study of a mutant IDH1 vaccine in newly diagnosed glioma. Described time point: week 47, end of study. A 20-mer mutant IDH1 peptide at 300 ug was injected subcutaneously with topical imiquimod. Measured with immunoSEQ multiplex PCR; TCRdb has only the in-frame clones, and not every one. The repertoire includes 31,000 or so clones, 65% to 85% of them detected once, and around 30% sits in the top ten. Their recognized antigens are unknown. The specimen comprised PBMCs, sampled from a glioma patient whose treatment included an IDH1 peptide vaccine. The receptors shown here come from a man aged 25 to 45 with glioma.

The CDR3: CASRGSNQPQHF. The CDR3, as DNA: TGTGCCAGCAGGGGTAGCAATCAGCCCCAGCATTTT. The chain couples TRBV28 to TRBJ1-5; D gene ambiguous. The germline CDR1 and CDR2 sequences are MDHEN and SYDVKM. The CDR3 is 12 residues long. Deletions cut 6 bases from V and 0 bases from J, with 3 bases between.

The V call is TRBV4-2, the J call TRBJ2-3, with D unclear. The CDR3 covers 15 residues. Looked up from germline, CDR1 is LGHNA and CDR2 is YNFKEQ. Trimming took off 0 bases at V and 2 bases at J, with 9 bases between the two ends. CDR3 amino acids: CASSQDDGVTDTQYF. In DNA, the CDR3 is TGTGCCAGCAGCCAAGATGACGGAGTCACAGATACGCAGTATTTT.